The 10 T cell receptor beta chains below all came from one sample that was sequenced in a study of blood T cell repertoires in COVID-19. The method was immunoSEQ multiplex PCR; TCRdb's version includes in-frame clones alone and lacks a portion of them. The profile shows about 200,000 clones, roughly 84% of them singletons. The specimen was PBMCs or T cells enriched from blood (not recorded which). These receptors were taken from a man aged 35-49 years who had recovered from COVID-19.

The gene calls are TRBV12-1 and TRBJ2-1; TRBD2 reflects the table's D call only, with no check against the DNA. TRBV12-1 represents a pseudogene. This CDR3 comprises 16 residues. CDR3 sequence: CASSPQDGGQYNEQFF. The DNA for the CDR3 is TGTGCCAGCAGCCCTCAAGACGGGGGGCAATACAATGAGCAGTTCTTC.

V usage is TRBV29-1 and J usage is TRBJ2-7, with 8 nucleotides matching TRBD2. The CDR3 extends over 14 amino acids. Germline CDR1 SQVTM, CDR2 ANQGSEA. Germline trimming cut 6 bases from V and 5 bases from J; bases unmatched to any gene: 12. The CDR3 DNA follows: TGCAGCGTCCCCAGCGAGCGGGGGAATCACGAGCAGTACTTC. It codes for CSVPSERGNHEQYF.

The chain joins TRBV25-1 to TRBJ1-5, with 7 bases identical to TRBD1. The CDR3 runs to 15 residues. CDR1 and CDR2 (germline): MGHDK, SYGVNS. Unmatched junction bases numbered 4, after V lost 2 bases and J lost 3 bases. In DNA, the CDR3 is TGTGCCAGCAGTGAACGGCAGGGGGTCAATCAGCCCCAGCATTTT. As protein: CASSERQGVNQPQHF.

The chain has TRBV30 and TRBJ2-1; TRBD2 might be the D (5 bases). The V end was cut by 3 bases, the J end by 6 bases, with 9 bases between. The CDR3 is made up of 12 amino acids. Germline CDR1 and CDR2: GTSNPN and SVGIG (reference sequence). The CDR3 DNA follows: TGTGCCTGGAGGGCGGGTATCAATGAGCAGTTCTTC. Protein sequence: CAWRAGINEQFF.

CDR3 protein: CASSSGLAGTYQETQYF. The CDR3 region has the DNA TGCGCCAGCAGCTCGGGACTAGCGGGGACCTACCAAGAGACCCAGTACTTC. This chain links TRBV5-1 with TRBJ2-5, with 13 bases lining up with TRBD2. Germline V gene lookup returns CDR1 SGHRS and CDR2 YFSETQ. There are 17 residues in the CDR3. With V trimmed by 3 bases and J by 0 bases, 5 bases remained unmatched.

CDR3 nucleotides: TGTGCCAGCAGCCAAGTTTGGACAGGAGCCGGCTACACCTTC. Translated: CASSQVWTGAGYTF. The genes are TRBV14 and TRBJ1-2; TRBD1 matches at 7 bases. With V trimmed by 1 base and J by 8 bases, 7 bases remained unmatched. CDR1 and CDR2 from the germline V gene are SGHDN and FVKESK. The CDR3 spans 14 residues.

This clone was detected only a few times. The CDR3 sequence: CASSLGGTPPPPLHF. CDR3 nucleotides: TGCGCCAGCAGCTTGGGGGGGACACCACCACCACCCCTCCACTTT. This chain links TRBV5-1 with TRBJ1-6; the D gene is possibly TRBD1 (6 bases). CDR3 length: 15 amino acids. The germline V gene has CDR1 SGHRS and CDR2 YFSETQ. The germline V and J ends were trimmed by 0 bases and 11 bases, with 15 bases remaining between them.

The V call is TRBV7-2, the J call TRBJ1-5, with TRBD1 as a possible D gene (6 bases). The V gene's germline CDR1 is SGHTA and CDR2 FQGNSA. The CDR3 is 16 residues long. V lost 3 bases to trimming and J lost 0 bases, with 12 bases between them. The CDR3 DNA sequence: TGTGCCAGCAGCTTGAACCCCAGGGGTAGCAATCAGCCCCAGCATTTT. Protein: CASSLNPRGSNQPQHF.

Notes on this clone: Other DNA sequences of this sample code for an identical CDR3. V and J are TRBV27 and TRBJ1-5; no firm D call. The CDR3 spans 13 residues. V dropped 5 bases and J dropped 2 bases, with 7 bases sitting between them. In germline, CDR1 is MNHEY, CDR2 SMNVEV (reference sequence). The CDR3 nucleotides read TGTGCCAGCAGTGGGAGTGGCAATCAGCCCCAGCATTTT. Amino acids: CASSGSGNQPQHF.

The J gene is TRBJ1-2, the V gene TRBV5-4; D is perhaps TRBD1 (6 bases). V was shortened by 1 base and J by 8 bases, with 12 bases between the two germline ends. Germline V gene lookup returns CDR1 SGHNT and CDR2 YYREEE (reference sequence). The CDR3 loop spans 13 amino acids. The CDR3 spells CASSLWGGVGYTF. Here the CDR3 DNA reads TGTGCCAGCAGCTTGTGGGGGGGCGTGGGCTACACCTTC. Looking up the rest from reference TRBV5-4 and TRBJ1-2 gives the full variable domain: ETGVTQSPTHLIKTRGQQVTLRCSSQSGHNTVSWYQQALGQGPQFIFQYYREEENGRGNFPPRFSGLQFPNYSSELNVNALELDDSALYLCASSLWGGVGYTFGSGTRLTVV.